Shown below are 11 T cell receptor beta chains from a single sample sequenced in a study of blood T cell repertoires in COVID-19. TCRdb's copy holds only in-frame clones and misses some; the assay was immunoSEQ multiplex PCR. The sample holds about 370,000 clones, around 87% seen once. Sequencing was performed on PBMCs or T cells enriched from blood (not recorded which). All receptors derive from a man aged 18 to 35 who had recovered from COVID-19.

The gene calls are TRBV18 and TRBJ2-3, with D uncertain. The germline V and J ends were trimmed by 0 bases and 2 bases, with 9 bases remaining between them. The CDR3 has 15 amino acids. Germline V CDR1 and CDR2: KGHSH, LQKENI. DNA for the CDR3: TGTGCCAGCTCACCACCCTCCCTACTCACAGATACGCAGTATTTT. It codes for CASSPPSLLTDTQYF.

The gene calls are TRBV5-6 and TRBJ2-1; 10 nucleotides line up with TRBD2. Trimming took 2 bases from V and 0 from J; bases not matched to a gene: 2. The CDR3 loop spans 16 amino acids. The germline CDR1 and CDR2 sequences are SGHDT and YYEEEE. CDR3 in DNA: TGTGCCAGCAGCTTTAGCGGGAGGAGCTCCTACAATGAGCAGTTCTTC. Translated, it gives CASSFSGRSSYNEQFF.

The J gene is TRBJ1-2, the V gene TRBV19, with D perhaps TRBD1 (5 bases). Germline V lookup: CDR1 LNHDA, CDR2 SQIVND (reference sequence). The CDR3 is 14 amino acids. The V end was cut by 3 bases, the J end by 8 bases, with 16 bases between. CDR3 in DNA: TGTGCCAGTAGTATGCGGGGGAGAGGAGAAGGCTACACCTTC. This codes for CASSMRGRGEGYTF.

This chain uses TRBV7-2 with TRBJ1-1, with 7 nucleotides matching TRBD1. The CDR3 spans 14 residues. With 0 bases clipped from V and 5 bases from J, the junction kept 3 bases outside the gene matches. From germline, CDR1 is SGHTA and CDR2 FQGNSA. The CDR3 nucleotides are TGTGCCAGCAGCTTAGCTCAGGGGGGAACTGAAGCTTTCTTT. This sequence encodes CASSLAQGGTEAFF.

V is TRBV18 and J is TRBJ1-2; D might be TRBD1 (5 bases). Per germline, CDR1 KGHSH and CDR2 LQKENI. The V and J ends lost 2 bases and 2 bases respectively, with 12 bases between them. The CDR3 has 15 residues. The CDR3 protein is CASSPISGDNYGYTF. The CDR3, as DNA: TGTGCCAGCTCACCAATTTCGGGGGACAACTATGGCTACACCTTC.

This chain connects TRBV25-1 to TRBJ2-3; D is uncertain. V was pared by 3 bases and J by 2 bases, with 6 bases between. Germline CDR1 MGHDK, CDR2 SYGVNS. The CDR3 runs to 13 residues. CDR3 DNA: TGTGCCAGCAGTGACCCTAACACAGATACGCAGTATTTT. It encodes CASSDPNTDTQYF.

The V gene is TRBV7-2, the J gene TRBJ1-3, with D maybe TRBD1 (6 bases). Trimming took off 2 bases at V and 8 bases at J, with 13 bases between the two ends. CDR3 length: 14 residues. Germline V gene sequence: CDR1 SGHTA, CDR2 FQGNSA. The DNA of the CDR3 is TGTGCCAGCAGCTTACAGGGGTGGGGAGACACCATATATTTT. It translates to CASSLQGWGDTIYF.

The V gene is TRBV4-3, the J gene TRBJ2-1; 12 nucleotides align to TRBD1. The junction had 4 bases not matched to a gene; V was cut back by 1 base and J by 9 bases. In germline, CDR1 is LGHNA, CDR2 YSLEER. The CDR3 is 15 amino acids. The CDR3 protein is CASSQGGTGGGEQFF. For the CDR3, the DNA is TGCGCCAGCAGCCAAGGGGGGACAGGGGGCGGTGAGCAGTTCTTC.

A single count supports this clone. The chain uses TRBV19 and TRBJ1-4; 7 bases match TRBD1. CDR1 and CDR2 (germline): LNHDA, SQIVND (reference sequence). This CDR3 has 14 amino acids. Trimming took 7 bases from V and 5 from J; bases not matched to a gene: 7. The CDR3 loop reads CASNTGTENEKLFF. The CDR3 DNA is TGTGCCAGTAATACCGGGACAGAAAATGAAAAACTGTTTTTT.

The chain recombines TRBV19 with TRBJ1-2; D is unclear. Germline CDR1 and CDR2: LNHDA and SQIVND (reference sequence). Trimming removed 7 bases from V and 3 bases from J, with 12 bases in between. This CDR3 region has 13 residues. The CDR3: CASNRQAHYGYTF. The DNA of the CDR3 is TGTGCCAGTAACCGACAAGCTCACTATGGCTACACCTTC.

The rearrangement links TRBV7-2 to TRBJ2-7, with a weak D call TRBD2 (6 bases). Germline CDR1 reads SGHTA; CDR2 reads FQGNSA. V lost 6 bases to trimming and J lost 1 base, with 10 bases between them. The CDR3 runs to 13 residues. The DNA of the CDR3 is TGTGCCAGCAGTTGGGACTCATCCTACGAGCAGTACTTC. As protein: CASSWDSSYEQYF.